These 21 T cell receptor beta chains share one sample of origin, sequenced in a study of control samples from healthy donors and cancer patients. Clones were read by immunoSEQ multiplex PCR, and TCRdb kept only the in-frame ones, dropping some. This repertoire shows fewer than 200,000 clones, almost 90% found once; its top ten account for nearly 5%. The sample taken for sequencing was blood. The origin of the receptors is a woman aged 25 to 39 in good health.

The chain joins TRBV28 to TRBJ2-7; D might be TRBD1 (6 bases). CDR3 length: 13 residues. The germline V gene encodes CDR1 MDHEN and CDR2 SYDVKM. The V and J ends lost 6 bases and 6 bases respectively, with 15 bases between them. The CDR3 reads CASRPPGDFEQYF. CDR3 nucleotides: TGTGCCAGCAGACCCCCAGGGGATTTCGAGCAGTACTTC.

V gene TRBV29-1 combines with J gene TRBJ1-1; 8 bases align to TRBD1. Germline CDR1 reads SQVTM; CDR2 reads ANQGSEA. The V and J ends lost 5 bases and 6 bases, in that order; junction bases with no gene match: 8. The CDR3 extends over 13 amino acids. DNA of the CDR3: TGCAGCGTTTGGACAGGGAGAGAATCTGAAGCTTTCTTT. Residues: CSVWTGRESEAFF.

The chain employs TRBV18 and TRBJ1-1; D ambiguous. The CDR3 totals 13 residues. Trimming removed 3 bases at V and 2 bases at J, with 7 bases between. The germline CDR1 and CDR2 sequences are KGHSH and LQKENI. CDR3 DNA: TGTGCCAGCTCACCTCTTCTCAACACTGAAGCTTTCTTT. Its translation: CASSPLLNTEAFF.

The chain has TRBV5-6 and TRBJ2-7, with 8 bases fitting TRBD1. Germline V gives CDR1 SGHDT, CDR2 YYEEEE. The CDR3 has 15 residues. V lost 4 bases, J lost 6 bases, and 12 bases stayed unmatched. CDR3 region: CASSNSTGVGGEQYV. CDR3 nucleotide sequence: TGTGCCAGCAGCAACTCGACAGGGGTGGGTGGCGAGCAGTACGTC.

Regarding this clone: An end of the junction differs from the germline gene, which may be a read error. The chain has TRBV6-1 and TRBJ2-2, with TRBD1 as a possible D gene (6 bases). The CDR3 is 16 residues long. Germline lookup yields CDR1 MNHNS and CDR2 SASEGT. This chain's CDR3 is CASREGQSSNTGELFF. CDR3 DNA: TGTGCCAGCAGAGAAGGACAGAGTTCGAACACCGGGGAGCTGTTTTTT.

The genes are TRBV9 and TRBJ2-4, with a possible D match to TRBD2 (5 bases). This CDR3 spans 14 amino acids. CDR1 and CDR2 from the germline V gene are SGDLS and YYNGEE. Trimming took 1 base from V and 11 from J, leaving 16 bases between them. The CDR3 nucleotides are TGTGCCAGCAGCGTATCGGACTCCCCGTACCTTCAGTACTTC. This sequence encodes CASSVSDSPYLQYF.

This sequence joins TRBV5-5 and TRBJ1-4, with D perhaps TRBD1 (5 bases). Germline CDR1 SGHKS, CDR2 YYEKEE (reference sequence). Trimming left V 4 bases short and J 4 bases short, with 11 bases between. The CDR3 consists of 14 residues. The CDR3 nucleotides read TGTGCCAGCAGCAGCCGGGACTTTAATGAAAAACTGTTTTTT. Amino acids: CASSSRDFNEKLFF.

The gene calls are TRBV5-1 and TRBJ2-1; 7 bases match TRBD1. The V gene end was trimmed by 4 bases and the J gene end by 3 bases; junction bases not matched to a gene: 7. The CDR3 extends over 15 amino acids. Germline-derived CDR1 and CDR2 are SGHRS and YFSETQ. The CDR3 sequence is CASSPTPGGYNEQFF. The CDR3, as DNA: TGCGCCAGCAGCCCCACCCCAGGGGGCTACAATGAGCAGTTCTTC.

The V gene is TRBV5-4, the J gene TRBJ2-1; weak D call: TRBD2 (6 bases). With 0 bases removed from V and 10 bases from J, the gap between germline ends came to 8 bases. Germline CDR1 is SGHNT and CDR2 is YYREEE (reference sequence). CDR3 length: 12 amino acids. CDR3 nucleotides: TGTGCCAGCAGCTTGGAGGGAGGCGAGCAGTTCTTC. Translated: CASSLEGGEQFF.

The chain has TRBV5-1 and TRBJ1-1; D unclear. V was clipped by 3 bases and J by 3 bases, with 15 bases between them. The CDR3 totals 15 residues. CDR1 and CDR2 from the germline V gene are SGHRS and YFSETQ. The DNA of the CDR3 is TGCGCCAGCAGCTGGAGTAGGGAGCCCCACACTGAAGCTTTCTTT. It codes for CASSWSREPHTEAFF.

The chain combines TRBV5-4 with TRBJ2-2, with D tentatively TRBD2 (7 bases). The CDR3 loop spans 14 amino acids. Germline CDR1 SGHNT, CDR2 YYREEE (reference sequence). Between the trimmed V and J ends, which lost 5 bases and 6 bases, there was a span of 14 bases. This CDR3 reads CASSLLGGPGELFF. CDR3 bases: TGTGCCAGCAGTCTCCTGGGGGGGCCCGGGGAGCTGTTTTTT.

This chain uses TRBV5-1 with TRBJ2-2; D possibly corresponds to TRBD2 (6 bases). The CDR3 loop spans 13 amino acids. Germline CDR1 and CDR2: SGHRS and YFSETQ. Trimming took 5 bases from V and 5 from J, leaving 10 bases between them. As DNA, the CDR3 is TGCGCCAGCAGGGCGGGGTCAACCGGGGAGCTGTTTTTT. The encoded protein is CASRAGSTGELFF.

The rearrangement joins TRBV5-1 to TRBJ2-1; 9 positions match TRBD2. Germline CDR1 and CDR2: SGHRS and YFSETQ. This CDR3 is 15 amino acids long. The V gene end was trimmed by 1 base and the J gene end by 2 bases; junction bases not matched to a gene: 1. The CDR3 coding sequence is TGCGCCAGCAGCTTGCGACTAGCGGCCTACAATGAGCAGTTCTTC. Amino acids: CASSLRLAAYNEQFF.

This clone turned up a few times. The chain recombines TRBV19 with TRBJ1-6, with D maybe TRBD1 (5 bases). The ends were cut back, 3 bases at V and 7 bases at J, with 13 bases in the middle. Germline V gene lookup returns CDR1 LNHDA and CDR2 SQIVND (reference sequence). The CDR3 sequence is 15 residues long. CDR3 bases: TGTGCCAGTAGTATGCAGGGAACCGGGAATTCACCCCTCCACTTT. It encodes CASSMQGTGNSPLHF.

CDR3 sequence reads: CASSPASGSYEQYF. In DNA, the CDR3 is TGTGCCAGCAGCCCTGCTAGCGGGTCCTACGAGCAGTACTTC. The J gene is TRBJ2-7, the V gene TRBV3-1 (or the pseudogene TRBV3-2), with 8 nucleotides matching TRBD2. V gave up 4 bases and J gave up 1 base; unmatched junction bases: 3. In germline, CDR1 is LGHDT, CDR2 YNNKEL (reference sequence). The CDR3 spans 14 residues.

This chain uses TRBV10-1 with TRBJ1-1; D is unresolved. V lost 5 bases and J lost 6, with 13 bases in between. Germline-derived CDR1 and CDR2 are WNHNN and SYGVQD (reference sequence). The CDR3 is 13 residues long. CDR3 bases: TGCGCCAGCAGTTACCAAGGTCCCGCTGAAGCTTTCTTT. Translated: CASSYQGPAEAFF.

The gene calls are TRBV3-1 (or the pseudogene TRBV3-2) and TRBJ2-7; TRBD1 might be the D (5 bases). The CDR3 is made up of 12 amino acids. V lost 1 base, J lost 6 bases, and 7 bases lay in between. Germline CDR1 LGHDT, CDR2 YNNKEL (reference sequence). This CDR3 reads CASSQVGAEQYF. In DNA form, the CDR3 reads TGTGCCAGCAGCCAAGTAGGGGCCGAGCAGTACTTC.

V gene TRBV7-9 combines with J gene TRBJ1-4; 9 positions agree with TRBD1. This CDR3 comprises 14 residues. CDR1 SEHNR and CDR2 FQNEAQ come from the germline V gene (reference sequence). J gave up 5 bases and V 7 bases, and 5 bases lay outside the gene matches. CDR3 DNA sequence: TGTGCCAGCAACGATGGGACAGGGAATGAAAAACTGTTTTTT. Residues: CASNDGTGNEKLFF.

This clone was observed a single time. This chain connects TRBV11-3 to TRBJ2-3; 9 positions agree with TRBD1. The CDR3 consists of 13 residues. V was pared by 9 bases and J by 0 bases, with 1 base of the junction left unmatched. From germline, CDR1 is SGHNT and CDR2 YENEEA. CDR3 nucleotide sequence: TGTGCCAGTGGACAGGGGAGCACAGATACGCAGTATTTT. Its protein is CASGQGSTDTQYF.

This chain links TRBV4-1 with TRBJ2-7; 9 bases align to TRBD1. Germline lookup yields CDR1 MGHRA and CDR2 YSYEKL. The CDR3 is 14 amino acids. Trimming cost V 4 bases and J 2 bases; bases outside gene matches: 3. For the CDR3, the DNA is TGCGCCAGCAGCCTGGACAGGGGCCCCTACGAGCAGTACTTC. This encodes CASSLDRGPYEQYF.

The rearrangement uses TRBV19 and TRBJ1-1; possible D gene TRBD1, 6 bases. The CDR3 is 15 residues long. Between the trimmed V and J ends, which lost 4 bases and 3 bases, there was a span of 15 bases. Germline V gives CDR1 LNHDA, CDR2 SQIVND (reference sequence). CDR3 protein: CASSTETGWYTEAFF. DNA of the CDR3: TGTGCCAGTAGTACCGAAACAGGGTGGTACACTGAAGCTTTCTTT.